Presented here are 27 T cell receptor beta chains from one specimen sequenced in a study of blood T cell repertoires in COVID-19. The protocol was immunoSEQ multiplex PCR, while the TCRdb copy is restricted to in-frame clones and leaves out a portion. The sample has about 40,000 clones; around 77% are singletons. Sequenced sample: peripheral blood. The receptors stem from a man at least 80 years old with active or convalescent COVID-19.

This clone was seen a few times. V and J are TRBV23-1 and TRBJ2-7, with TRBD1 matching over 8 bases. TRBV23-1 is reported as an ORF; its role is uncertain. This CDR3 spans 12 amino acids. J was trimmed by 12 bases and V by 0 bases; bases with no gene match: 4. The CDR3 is CASSQSRTGLYF. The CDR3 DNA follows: TGCGCCAGCAGTCAATCCAGGACAGGGTTGTACTTC.

For the CDR3, the DNA is TGCGCCAGCAGCCAGGGCAGGGCCCCGTTAGATACGCAGTATTTT. Its protein product is CASSQGRAPLDTQYF. This chain uses TRBV4-3 with TRBJ2-3; maybe TRBD1 (5 bases). The CDR3 totals 15 residues. CDR1 is LGHNA and CDR2 is YSLEER in the germline V gene. The ends were cut back, 3 bases at V and 5 bases at J, with 15 bases in the middle.

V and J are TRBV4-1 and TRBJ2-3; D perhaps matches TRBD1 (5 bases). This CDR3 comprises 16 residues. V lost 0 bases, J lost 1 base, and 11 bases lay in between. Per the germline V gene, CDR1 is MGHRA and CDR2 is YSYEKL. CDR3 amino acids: CASSQDISRGTDTQYF. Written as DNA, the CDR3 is TGCGCCAGCAGCCAAGATATATCCAGGGGCACAGATACGCAGTATTTT.

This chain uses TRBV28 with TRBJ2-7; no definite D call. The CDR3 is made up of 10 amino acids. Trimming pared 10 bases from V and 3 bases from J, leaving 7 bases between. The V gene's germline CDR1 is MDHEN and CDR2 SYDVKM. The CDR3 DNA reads TGTGCCACCGGTAACTACGAGCAGTACTTC. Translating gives CATGNYEQYF.

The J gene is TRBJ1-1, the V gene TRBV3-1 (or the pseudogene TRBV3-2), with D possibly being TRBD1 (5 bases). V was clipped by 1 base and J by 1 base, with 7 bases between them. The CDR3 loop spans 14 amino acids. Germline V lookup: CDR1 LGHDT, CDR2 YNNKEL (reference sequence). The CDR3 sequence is CASSQAGRNTEAFF. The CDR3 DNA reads TGTGCCAGCAGCCAAGCAGGGCGGAACACTGAAGCTTTCTTT.

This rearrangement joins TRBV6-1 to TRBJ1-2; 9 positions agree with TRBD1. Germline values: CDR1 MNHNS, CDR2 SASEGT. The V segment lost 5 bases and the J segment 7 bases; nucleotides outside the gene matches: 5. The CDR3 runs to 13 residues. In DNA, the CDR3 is TGTGCCAGCAGTACCCGGACAGGGGCTGGCTACACCTTC. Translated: CASSTRTGAGYTF.

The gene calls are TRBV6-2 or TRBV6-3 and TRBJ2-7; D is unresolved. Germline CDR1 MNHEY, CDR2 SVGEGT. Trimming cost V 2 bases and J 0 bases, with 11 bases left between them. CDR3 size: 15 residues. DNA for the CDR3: TGTGCCAGCAGTTACCCAGGCTACCGCTCCTACGAGCAGTACTTC. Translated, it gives CASSYPGYRSYEQYF.

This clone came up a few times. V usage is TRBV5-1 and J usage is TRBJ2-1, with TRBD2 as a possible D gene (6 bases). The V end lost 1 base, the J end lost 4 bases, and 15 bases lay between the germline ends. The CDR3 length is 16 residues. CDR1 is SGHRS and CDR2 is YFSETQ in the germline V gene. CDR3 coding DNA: TGCGCCAGCAGCTTGAATGGTCGGGGACTGTACAATGAGCAGTTCTTC. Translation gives CASSLNGRGLYNEQFF.

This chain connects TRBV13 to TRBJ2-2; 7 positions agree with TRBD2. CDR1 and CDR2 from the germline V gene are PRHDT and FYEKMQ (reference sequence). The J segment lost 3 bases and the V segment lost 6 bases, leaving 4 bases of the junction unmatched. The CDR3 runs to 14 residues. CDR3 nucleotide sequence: TGTGCCAGCAGAGCCCGGGGGGACACCGGGGAGCTGTTTTTT. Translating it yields CASRARGDTGELFF.

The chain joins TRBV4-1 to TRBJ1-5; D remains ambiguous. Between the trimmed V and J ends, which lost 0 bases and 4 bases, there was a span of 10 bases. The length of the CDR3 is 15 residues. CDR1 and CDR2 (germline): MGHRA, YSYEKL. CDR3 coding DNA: TGCGCCAGCAGCCAAGATCTGTACAGAAATCAGCCCCAGCATTTT. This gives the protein CASSQDLYRNQPQHF.

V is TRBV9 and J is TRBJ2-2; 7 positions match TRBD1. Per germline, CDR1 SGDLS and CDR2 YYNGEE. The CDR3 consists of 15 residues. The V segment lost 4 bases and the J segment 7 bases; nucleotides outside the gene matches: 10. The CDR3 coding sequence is TGTGCCAGCAGCCTGGTTGGGGCAGGGGGCGGGGAGCTGTTTTTT. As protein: CASSLVGAGGGELFF. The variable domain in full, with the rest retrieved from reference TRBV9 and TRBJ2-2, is DSGVTQTPKHLITATGQRVTLRCSPRSGDLSVYWYQQSLDQGLQFLIQYYNGEERAKGNILERFSAQQFPDLHSELNLSSLELGDSALYFCASSLVGAGGGELFFGEGSRLTVL.

CDR3 in DNA: TGTGCCAGTAGTACATCCGGACTAGCGGGGGGGCTTTACGAGCAGTACTTC. Translating it yields CASSTSGLAGGLYEQYF. The chain employs TRBV19 and TRBJ2-7; 15 bases are shared with TRBD2. Germline CDR1 LNHDA, CDR2 SQIVND (reference sequence). V shed 4 bases, J shed 4 bases, and the junction held 8 bases outside the gene matches. This CDR3 has 17 amino acids.

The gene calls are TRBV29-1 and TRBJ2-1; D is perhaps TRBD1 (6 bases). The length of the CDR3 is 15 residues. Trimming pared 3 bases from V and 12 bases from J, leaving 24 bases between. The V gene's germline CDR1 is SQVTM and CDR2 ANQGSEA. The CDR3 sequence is CSVEMLGAGTMTQFF. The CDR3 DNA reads TGCAGCGTTGAGATGTTGGGCGCAGGGACAATGACGCAGTTCTTC.

Here the CDR3 reads CASSMTGYSNQPQHF. CDR3 nucleotides: TGTGCCAGTAGTATGACGGGTTATAGCAATCAGCCCCAGCATTTT. The J gene is TRBJ1-5, the V gene TRBV19, with no clear D. Trimming shortened V by 3 bases and J by 0 bases, and 9 bases separated the two germline ends. From germline, CDR1 is LNHDA and CDR2 SQIVND (reference sequence). CDR3 length: 15 residues.

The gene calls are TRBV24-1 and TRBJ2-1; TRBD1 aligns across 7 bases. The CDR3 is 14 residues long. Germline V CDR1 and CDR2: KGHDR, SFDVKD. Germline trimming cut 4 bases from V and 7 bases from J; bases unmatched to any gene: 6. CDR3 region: CATSETNRGNEQFF. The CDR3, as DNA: TGTGCCACCAGTGAAACTAACAGGGGAAATGAGCAGTTCTTC.

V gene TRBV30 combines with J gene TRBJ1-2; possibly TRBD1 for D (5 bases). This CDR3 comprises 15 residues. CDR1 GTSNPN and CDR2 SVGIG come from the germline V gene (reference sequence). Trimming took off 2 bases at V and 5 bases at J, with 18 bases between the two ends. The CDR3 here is CAWSPRLGHRYGYTF. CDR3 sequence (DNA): TGTGCCTGGAGTCCCCGGTTGGGGCATCGATATGGCTACACCTTC.

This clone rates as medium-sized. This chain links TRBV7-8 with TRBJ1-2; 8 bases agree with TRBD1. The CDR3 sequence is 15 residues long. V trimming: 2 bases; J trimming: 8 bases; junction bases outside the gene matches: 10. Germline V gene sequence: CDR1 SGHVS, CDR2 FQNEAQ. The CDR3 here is CASSLTGTGTKGYTF. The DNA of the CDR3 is TGTGCCAGCAGCTTAACCGGGACAGGTACGAAAGGCTACACCTTC.

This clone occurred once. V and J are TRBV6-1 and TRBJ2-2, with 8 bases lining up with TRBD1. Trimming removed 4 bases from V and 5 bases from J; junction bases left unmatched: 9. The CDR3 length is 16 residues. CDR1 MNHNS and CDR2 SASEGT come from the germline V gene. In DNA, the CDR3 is TGTGCCAGCAGTGGACCAGGGGGCGCGGGGACCGGGGAGCTGTTTTTT. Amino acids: CASSGPGGAGTGELFF.

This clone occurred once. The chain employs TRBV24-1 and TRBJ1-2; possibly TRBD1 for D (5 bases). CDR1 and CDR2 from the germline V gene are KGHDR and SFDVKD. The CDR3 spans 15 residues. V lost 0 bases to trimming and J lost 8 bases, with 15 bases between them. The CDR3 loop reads CATSDLQSGPGGYTF. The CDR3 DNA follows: TGTGCCACCAGTGATTTGCAGTCAGGGCCGGGCGGCTACACCTTC.

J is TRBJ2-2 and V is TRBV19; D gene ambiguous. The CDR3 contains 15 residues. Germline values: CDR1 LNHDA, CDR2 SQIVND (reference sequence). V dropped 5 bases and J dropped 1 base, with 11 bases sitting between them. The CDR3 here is CASSPHRQNTGELFF. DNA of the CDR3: TGTGCCAGTAGTCCCCACCGACAGAACACCGGGGAGCTGTTTTTT.

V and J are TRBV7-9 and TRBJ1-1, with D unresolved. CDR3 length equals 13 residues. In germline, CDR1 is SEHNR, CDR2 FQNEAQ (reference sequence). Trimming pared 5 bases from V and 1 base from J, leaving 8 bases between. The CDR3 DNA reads TGTGCCAGCAGCGATCAAGCGAACACTGAAGCTTTCTTT. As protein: CASSDQANTEAFF.

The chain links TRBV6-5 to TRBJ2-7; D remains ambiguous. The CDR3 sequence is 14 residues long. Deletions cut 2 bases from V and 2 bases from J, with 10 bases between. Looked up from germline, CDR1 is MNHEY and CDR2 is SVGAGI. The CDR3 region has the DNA TGTGCCAGCAGTTACAATCTGCAGACCTACGAGCAGTACTTC. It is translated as CASSYNLQTYEQYF.

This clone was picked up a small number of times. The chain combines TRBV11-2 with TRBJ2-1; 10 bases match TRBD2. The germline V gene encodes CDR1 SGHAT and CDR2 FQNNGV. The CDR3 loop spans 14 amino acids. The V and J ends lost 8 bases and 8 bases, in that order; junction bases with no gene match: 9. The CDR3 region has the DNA TGTGCCAGCGCTCCTAGCGGGAGATACGATGAGCAGTTCTTC. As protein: CASAPSGRYDEQFF.

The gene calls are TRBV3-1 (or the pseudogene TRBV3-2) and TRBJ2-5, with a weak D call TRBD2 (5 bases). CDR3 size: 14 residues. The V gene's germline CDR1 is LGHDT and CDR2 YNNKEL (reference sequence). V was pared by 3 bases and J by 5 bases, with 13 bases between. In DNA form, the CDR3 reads TGTGCCAGCAGCCACTGGACGGAGGAGGAGACCCAGTACTTC. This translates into CASSHWTEEETQYF.

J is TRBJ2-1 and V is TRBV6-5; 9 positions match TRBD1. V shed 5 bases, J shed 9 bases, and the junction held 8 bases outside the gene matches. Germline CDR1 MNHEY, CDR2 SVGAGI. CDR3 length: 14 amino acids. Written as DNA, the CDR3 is TGTGCCAGCAGTCTGACAGGGGGAAAGATTGAGCAGTTCTTC. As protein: CASSLTGGKIEQFF.

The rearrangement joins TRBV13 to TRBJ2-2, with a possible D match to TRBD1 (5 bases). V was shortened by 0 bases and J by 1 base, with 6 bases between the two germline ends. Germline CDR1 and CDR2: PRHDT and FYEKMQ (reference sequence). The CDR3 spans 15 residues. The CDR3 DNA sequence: TGTGCCAGCAGCTTAGGGCAGGGGAACACCGGGGAGCTGTTTTTT. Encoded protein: CASSLGQGNTGELFF.

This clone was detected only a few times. The CDR3 reads CASSPKVGGANNEQFF. The CDR3 DNA reads TGTGCCAGCAGCCCCAAGGTCGGGGGGGCCAACAATGAGCAGTTCTTC. The chain has TRBV4-2 and TRBJ2-1; 8 positions agree with TRBD2. After removal of 4 bases from V and 5 bases from J, the junction contained 10 bases not matched to a gene. This CDR3 region has 16 residues. CDR1 and CDR2 (germline): LGHNA, YNFKEQ.